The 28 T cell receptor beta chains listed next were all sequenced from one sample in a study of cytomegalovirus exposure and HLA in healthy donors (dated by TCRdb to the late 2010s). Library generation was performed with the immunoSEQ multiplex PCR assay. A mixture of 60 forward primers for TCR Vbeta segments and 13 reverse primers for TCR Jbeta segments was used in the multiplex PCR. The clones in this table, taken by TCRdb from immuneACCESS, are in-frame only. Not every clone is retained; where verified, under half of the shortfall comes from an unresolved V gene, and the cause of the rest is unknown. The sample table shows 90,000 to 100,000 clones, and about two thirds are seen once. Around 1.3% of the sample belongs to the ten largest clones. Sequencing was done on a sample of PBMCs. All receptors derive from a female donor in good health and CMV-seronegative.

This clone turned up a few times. The CDR3 loop reads CASSPRRAGVSYEQYF. The CDR3 nucleotides read TGTGCCAGCAGCCCCCGGAGGGCGGGGGTGTCCTACGAGCAGTACTTC. This chain links TRBV11-2 with TRBJ2-7; 7 bases map to TRBD2. The CDR3 has 16 residues. Germline values: CDR1 SGHAT, CDR2 FQNNGV. V trimming: 5 bases; J trimming: 1 base; junction bases outside the gene matches: 11. Looking up the rest from reference TRBV11-2 and TRBJ2-7 gives the full variable domain: EAGVAQSPRYKIIEKRQSVAFWCNPISGHATLYWYQQILGQGPKLLIQFQNNGVVDDSQLPKDRFSAERLKGVDSTLKIQPAKLEDSAVYLCASSPRRAGVSYEQYFGPGTRLTVT.

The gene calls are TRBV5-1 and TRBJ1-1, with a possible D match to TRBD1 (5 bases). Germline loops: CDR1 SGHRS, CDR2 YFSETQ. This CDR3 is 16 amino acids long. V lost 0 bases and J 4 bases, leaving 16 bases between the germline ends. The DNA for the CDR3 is TGCGCCAGCAGCTTGGCCACCGGGGAGGGGAGCACTGAAGCTTTCTTT. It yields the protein CASSLATGEGSTEAFF.

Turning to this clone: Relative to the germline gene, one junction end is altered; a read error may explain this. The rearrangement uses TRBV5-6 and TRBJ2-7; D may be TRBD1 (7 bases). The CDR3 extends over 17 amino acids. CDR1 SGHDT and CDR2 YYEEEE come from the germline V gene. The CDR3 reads CVSSQLWGGRGVYEQYF. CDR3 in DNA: TGTGTCAGCAGCCAATTGTGGGGTGGCAGGGGGGTCTACGAGCAGTACTTC.

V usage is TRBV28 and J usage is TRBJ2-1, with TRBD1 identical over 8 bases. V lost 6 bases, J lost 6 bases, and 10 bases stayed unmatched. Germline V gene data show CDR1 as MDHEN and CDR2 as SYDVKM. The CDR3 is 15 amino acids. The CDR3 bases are TGTGCCAGCAGAGAAGGGACAGGTTACGCCAATGAGCAGTTCTTC. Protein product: CASREGTGYANEQFF.

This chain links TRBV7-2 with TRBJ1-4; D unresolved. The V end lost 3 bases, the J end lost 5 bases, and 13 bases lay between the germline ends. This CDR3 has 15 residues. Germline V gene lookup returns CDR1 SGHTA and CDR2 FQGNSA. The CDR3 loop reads CASSFGLAENEKLFF. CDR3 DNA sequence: TGTGCCAGCAGCTTTGGACTGGCAGAAAATGAAAAACTGTTTTTT.

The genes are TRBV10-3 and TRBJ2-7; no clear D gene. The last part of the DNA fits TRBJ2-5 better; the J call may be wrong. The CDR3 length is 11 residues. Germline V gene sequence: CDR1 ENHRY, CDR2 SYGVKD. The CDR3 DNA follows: TGTGCCATCAGTGAGAGGGAGACCCAGTACTTC. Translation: CAISERETQYF.

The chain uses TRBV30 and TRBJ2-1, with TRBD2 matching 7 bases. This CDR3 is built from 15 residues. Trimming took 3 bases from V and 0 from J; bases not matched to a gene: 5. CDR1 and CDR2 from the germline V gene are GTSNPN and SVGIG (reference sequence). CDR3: CAWSGDYPSYNEQFF. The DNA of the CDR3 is TGTGCCTGGAGCGGGGACTACCCCTCCTACAATGAGCAGTTCTTC. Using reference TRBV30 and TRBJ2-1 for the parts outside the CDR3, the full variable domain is SQTIHQWPATLVQPVGSPLSLECTVEGTSNPNLYWYRQAAGRGLQLLFYSVGIGQISSEVPQNLSASRPQDRQFILSSKKLLLSDSGFYLCAWSGDYPSYNEQFFGPGTRLTVL.

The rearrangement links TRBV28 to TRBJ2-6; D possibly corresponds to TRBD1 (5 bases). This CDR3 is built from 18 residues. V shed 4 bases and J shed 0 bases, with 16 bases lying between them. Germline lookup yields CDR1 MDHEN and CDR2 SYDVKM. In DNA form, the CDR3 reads TGTGCCAGCAGTTCCCCTGCCCCGACAGACTCTGGGGCCAACGTCCTGACTTTC. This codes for CASSSPAPTDSGANVLTF.

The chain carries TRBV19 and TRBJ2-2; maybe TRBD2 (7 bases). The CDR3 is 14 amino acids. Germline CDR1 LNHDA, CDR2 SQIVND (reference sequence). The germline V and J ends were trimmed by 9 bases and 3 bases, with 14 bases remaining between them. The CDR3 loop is CARGGVGDTGELFF. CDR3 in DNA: TGTGCCAGAGGGGGGGTCGGGGACACCGGGGAGCTGTTTTTT.

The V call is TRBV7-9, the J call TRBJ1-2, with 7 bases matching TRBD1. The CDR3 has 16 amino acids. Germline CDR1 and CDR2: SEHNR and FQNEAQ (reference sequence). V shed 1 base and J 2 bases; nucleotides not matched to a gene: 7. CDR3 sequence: CASSLVMGTVNYGYTF. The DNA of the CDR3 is TGTGCCAGCAGCTTAGTAATGGGGACAGTCAACTATGGCTACACCTTC.

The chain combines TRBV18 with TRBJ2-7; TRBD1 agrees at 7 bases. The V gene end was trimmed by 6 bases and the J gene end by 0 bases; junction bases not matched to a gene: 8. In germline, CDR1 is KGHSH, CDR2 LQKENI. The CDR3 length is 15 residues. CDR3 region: CASSTGGDSSYEQYF. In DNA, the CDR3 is TGTGCCAGCTCTACCGGTGGGGACAGCTCCTACGAGCAGTACTTC.

Written as DNA, the CDR3 is TGTGCCAGTAGTCCAAACCGGGACAGGGGTAAAGAGACCCAGTACTTC. Its protein product is CASSPNRDRGKETQYF. The chain is built from TRBV19 and TRBJ2-5; TRBD1 aligns across 10 bases. CDR1 is LNHDA, CDR2 SQIVND, per germline (reference sequence). The length of the CDR3 is 16 residues. Trimming at V came to 5 bases and at J to 3 bases, leaving 9 bases not matched to a gene.

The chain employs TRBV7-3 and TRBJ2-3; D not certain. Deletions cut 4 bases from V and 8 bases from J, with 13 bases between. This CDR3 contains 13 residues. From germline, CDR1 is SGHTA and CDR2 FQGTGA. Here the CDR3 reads CASSSPDSGTQYF. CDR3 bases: TGTGCCAGCAGCTCGCCGGATTCGGGTACGCAGTATTTT.

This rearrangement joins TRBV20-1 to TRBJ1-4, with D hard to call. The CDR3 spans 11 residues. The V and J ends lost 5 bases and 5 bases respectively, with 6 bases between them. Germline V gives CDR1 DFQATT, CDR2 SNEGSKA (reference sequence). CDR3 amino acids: CSAPNNEKLFF. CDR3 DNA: TGCAGTGCTCCTAACAATGAAAAACTGTTTTTT.

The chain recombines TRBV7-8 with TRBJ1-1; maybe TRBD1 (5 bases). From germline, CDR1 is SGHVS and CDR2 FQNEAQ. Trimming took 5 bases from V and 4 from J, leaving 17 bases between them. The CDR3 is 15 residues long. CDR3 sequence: CASSPPKGQGTEAFF. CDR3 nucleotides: TGTGCCAGCAGCCCGCCGAAAGGGCAGGGCACTGAAGCTTTCTTT.

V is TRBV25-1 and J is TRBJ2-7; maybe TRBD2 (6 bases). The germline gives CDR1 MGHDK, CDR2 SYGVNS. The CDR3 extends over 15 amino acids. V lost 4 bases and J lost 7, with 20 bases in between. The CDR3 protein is CASSGRYGGTGEQYF. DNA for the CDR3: TGTGCCAGCAGTGGCCGCTATGGGGGGACCGGTGAGCAGTACTTC.

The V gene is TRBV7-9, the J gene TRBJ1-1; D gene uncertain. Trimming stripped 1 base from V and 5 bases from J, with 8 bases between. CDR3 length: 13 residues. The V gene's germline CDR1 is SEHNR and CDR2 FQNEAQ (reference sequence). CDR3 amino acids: CASSLGVGTEAFF. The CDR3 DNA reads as TGTGCCAGCAGCTTAGGGGTCGGGACTGAAGCTTTCTTT.

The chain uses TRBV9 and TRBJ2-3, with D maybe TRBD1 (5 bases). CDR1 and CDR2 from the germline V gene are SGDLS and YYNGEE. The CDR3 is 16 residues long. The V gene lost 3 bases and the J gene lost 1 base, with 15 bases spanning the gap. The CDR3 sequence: CASSAPRVAGTDTQYF. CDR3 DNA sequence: TGTGCCAGCAGCGCCCCCAGGGTTGCTGGCACAGATACGCAGTATTTT.

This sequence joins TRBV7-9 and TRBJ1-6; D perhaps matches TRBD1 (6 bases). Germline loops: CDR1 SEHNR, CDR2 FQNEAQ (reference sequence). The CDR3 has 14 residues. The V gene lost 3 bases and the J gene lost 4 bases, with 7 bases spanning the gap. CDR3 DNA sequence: TGTGCCAGCAGCTTCCAGGGGTATAATTCACCCCTCCACTTT. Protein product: CASSFQGYNSPLHF.

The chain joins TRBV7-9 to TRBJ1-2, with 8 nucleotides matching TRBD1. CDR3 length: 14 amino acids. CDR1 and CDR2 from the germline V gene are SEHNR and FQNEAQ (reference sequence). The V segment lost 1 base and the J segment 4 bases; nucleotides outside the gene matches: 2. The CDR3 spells CASSLEGQVYGYTF. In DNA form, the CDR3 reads TGTGCCAGCAGCTTAGAGGGACAGGTCTATGGCTACACCTTC.

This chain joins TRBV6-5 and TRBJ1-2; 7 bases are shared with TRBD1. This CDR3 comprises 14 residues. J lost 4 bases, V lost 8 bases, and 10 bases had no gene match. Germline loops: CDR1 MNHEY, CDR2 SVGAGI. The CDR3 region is CASLSGGSPYGYTF. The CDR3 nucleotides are TGTGCCAGCCTATCAGGGGGTTCACCCTATGGCTACACCTTC.

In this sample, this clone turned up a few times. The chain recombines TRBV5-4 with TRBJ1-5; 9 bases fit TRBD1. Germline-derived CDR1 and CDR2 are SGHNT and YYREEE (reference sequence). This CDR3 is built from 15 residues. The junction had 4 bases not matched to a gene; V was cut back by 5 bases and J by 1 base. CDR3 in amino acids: CASSWDRASNQPQHF. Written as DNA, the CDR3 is TGTGCCAGCAGTTGGGACAGGGCCAGCAATCAGCCCCAGCATTTT.

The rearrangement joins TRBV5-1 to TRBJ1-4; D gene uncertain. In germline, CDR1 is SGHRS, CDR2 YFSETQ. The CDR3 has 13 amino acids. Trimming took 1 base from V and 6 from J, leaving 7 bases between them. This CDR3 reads CASSLLVDEKLFF. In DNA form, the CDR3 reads TGCGCCAGCAGCTTGTTAGTAGATGAAAAACTGTTTTTT.

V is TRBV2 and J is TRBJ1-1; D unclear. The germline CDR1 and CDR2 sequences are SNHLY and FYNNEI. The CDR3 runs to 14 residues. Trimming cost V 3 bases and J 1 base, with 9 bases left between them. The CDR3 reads CASSEVRKNTEAFF. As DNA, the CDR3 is TGTGCCAGCAGTGAGGTCAGGAAGAACACTGAAGCTTTCTTT.

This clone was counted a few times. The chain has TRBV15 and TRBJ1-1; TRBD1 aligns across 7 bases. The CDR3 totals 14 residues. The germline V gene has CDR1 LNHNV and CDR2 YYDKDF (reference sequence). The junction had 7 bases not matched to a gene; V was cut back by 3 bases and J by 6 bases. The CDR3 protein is CATSSTQGSPEAFF. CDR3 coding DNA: TGTGCCACCAGCAGTACACAGGGGTCCCCTGAAGCTTTCTTT.

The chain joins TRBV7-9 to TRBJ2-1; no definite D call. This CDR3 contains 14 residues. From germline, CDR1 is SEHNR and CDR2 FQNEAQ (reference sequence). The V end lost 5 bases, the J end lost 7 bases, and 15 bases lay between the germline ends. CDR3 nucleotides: TGTGCCAGCAGCCCCCTCGCCAGTGCTAATGAGCAGTTCTTC. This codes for CASSPLASANEQFF.

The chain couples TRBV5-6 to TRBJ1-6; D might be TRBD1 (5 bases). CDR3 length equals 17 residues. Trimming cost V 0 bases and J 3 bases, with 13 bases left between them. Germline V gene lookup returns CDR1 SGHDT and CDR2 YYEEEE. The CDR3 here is CASSLAMTVSYNSPLHF. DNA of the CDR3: TGTGCCAGCAGCTTGGCAATGACAGTCAGCTATAATTCACCCCTCCACTTT.

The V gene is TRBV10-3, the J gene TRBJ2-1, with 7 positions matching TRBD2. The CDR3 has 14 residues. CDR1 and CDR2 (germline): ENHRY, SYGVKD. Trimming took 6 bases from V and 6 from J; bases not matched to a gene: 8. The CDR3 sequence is CAISAGVEGNEQFF. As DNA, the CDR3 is TGTGCCATCAGCGCGGGAGTAGAAGGCAATGAGCAGTTCTTC.